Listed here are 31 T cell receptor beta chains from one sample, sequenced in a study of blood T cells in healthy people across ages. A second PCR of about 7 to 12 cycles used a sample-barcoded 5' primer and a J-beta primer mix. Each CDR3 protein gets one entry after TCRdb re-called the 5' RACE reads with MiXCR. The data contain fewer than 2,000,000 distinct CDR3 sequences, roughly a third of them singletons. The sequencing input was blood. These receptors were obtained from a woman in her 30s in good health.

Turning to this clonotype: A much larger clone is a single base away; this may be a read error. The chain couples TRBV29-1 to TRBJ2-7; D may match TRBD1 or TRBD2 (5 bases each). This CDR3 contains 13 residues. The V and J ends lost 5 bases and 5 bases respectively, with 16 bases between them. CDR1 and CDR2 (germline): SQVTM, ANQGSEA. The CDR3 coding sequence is TGCAGCGTTCCGGGACGGGGCGGGCACGAGCAGTACTTC. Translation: CSVPGRGGHEQYF.

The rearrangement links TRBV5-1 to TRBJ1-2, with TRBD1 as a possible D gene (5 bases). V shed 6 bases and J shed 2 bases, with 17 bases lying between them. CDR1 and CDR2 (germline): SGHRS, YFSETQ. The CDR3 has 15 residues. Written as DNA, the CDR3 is TGCGCCAGCACGCTGACAGCGATAGCAAACTATGGCTACACCTTC. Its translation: CASTLTAIANYGYTF.

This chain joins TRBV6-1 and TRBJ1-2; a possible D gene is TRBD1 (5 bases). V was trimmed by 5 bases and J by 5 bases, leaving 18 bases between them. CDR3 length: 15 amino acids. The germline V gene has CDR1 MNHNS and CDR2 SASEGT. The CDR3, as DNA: TGTGCCAGCAGTCAAACAGGCCGAGGATATTATGGCTACACCTTC. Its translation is CASSQTGRGYYGYTF.

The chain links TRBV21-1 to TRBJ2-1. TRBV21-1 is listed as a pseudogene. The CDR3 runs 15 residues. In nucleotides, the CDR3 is TGTGCCAGCATCCGGTCGATTCTCTCCTACAATGAGCAGTTCTTC. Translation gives CASIRSILSYNEQFF.

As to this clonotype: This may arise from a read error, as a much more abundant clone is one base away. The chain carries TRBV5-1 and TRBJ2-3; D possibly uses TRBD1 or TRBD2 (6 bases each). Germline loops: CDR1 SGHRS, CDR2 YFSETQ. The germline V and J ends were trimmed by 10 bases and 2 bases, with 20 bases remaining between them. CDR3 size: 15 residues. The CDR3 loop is CAGSKGDSFTDTQYF. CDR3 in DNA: TGCGCCGGCTCCAAGGGGGACTCTTTCACAGATACGCAGTATTTT.

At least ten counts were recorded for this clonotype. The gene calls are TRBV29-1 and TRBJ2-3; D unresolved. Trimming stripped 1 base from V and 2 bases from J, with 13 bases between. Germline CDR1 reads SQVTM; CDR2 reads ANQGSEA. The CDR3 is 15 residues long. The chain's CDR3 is CSVEVGRHITDTQYF. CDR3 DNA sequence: TGCAGCGTTGAAGTAGGGCGCCATATCACAGATACGCAGTATTTT.

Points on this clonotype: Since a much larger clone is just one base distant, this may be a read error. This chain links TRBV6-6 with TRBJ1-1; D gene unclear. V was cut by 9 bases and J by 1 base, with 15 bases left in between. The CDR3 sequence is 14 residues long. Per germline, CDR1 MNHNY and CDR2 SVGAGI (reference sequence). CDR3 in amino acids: CASRVAQENTEAFF. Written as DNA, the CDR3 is TGTGCCAGTCGAGTTGCCCAGGAGAACACTGAAGCTTTCTTT.

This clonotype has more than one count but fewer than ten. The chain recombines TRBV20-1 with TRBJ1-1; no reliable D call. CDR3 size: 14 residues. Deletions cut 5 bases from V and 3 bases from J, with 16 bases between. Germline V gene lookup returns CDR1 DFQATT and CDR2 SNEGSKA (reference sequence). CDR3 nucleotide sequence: TGCAGTGCTCAGGACGGAGGTTGGGACACTGAAGCTTTCTTT. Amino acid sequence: CSAQDGGWDTEAFF.

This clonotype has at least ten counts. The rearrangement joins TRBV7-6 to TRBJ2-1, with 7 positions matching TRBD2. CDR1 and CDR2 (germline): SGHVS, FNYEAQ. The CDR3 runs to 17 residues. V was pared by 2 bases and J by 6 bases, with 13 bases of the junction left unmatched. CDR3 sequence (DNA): TGTGCCAGCAGCTTAAAGGGAGGGGCTAGCATAGCCAATGAGCAGTTCTTC. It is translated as CASSLKGGASIANEQFF.

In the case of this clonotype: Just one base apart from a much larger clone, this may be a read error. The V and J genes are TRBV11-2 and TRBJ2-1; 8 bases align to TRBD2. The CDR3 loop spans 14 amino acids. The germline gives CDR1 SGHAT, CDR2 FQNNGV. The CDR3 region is CASSLELADNEQLF. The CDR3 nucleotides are TGTGCCAGCAGCTTAGAACTAGCGGACAATGAGCAGTTGTTC.

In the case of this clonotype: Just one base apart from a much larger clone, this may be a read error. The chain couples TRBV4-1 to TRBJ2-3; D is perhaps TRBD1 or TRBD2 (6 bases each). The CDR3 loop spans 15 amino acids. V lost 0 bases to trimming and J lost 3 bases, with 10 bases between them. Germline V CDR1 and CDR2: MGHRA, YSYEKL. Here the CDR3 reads CASSQEGGATDTQYF. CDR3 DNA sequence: TGCGCCAGCAGCCAAGAGGGGGGCGCGACAGATACGCAGTATTTT.

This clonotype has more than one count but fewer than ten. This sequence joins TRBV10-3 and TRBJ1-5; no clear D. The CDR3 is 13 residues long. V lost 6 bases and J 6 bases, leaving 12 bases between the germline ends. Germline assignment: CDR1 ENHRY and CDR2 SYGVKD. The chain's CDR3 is CAISEEVGQPQHF. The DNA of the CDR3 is TGTGCCATCAGCGAGGAAGTGGGTCAGCCCCAGCATTTT.

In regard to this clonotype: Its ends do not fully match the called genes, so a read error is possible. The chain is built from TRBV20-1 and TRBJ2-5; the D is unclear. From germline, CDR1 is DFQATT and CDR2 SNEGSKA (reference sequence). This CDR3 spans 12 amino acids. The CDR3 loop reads CNARDLGETQYF. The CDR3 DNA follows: TGCAATGCTAGAGACCTTGGGGAGACCCAGTACTTC.

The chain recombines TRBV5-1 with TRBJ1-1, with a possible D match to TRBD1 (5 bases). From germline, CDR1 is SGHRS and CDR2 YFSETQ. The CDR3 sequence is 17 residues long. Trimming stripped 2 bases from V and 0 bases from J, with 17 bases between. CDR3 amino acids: CASSFLSGGSLNTEAFF. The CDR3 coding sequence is TGCGCCAGCAGCTTCCTGTCTGGGGGGAGCTTGAACACTGAAGCTTTCTTT.

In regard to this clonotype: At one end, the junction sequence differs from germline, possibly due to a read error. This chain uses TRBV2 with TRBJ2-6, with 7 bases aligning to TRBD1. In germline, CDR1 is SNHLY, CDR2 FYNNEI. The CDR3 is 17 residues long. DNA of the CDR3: TGTGCCAGCAGTGAAGGGCAGGGGGTCTCTGGGGCCAACGTCCCGACTTTC. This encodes CASSEGQGVSGANVPTF.

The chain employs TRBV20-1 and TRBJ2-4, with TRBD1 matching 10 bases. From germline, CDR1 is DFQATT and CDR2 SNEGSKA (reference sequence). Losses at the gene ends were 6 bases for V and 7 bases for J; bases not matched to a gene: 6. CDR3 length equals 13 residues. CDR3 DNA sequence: TGCAGTGCGACGGGACAGGGGAGGAACATTCAGTACTTC. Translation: CSATGQGRNIQYF.

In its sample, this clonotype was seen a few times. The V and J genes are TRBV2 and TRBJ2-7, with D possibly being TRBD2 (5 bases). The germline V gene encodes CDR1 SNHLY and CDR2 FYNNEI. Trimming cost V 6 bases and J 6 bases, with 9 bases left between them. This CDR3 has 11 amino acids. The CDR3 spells CASRARGEQYF. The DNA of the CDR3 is TGTGCCAGCAGGGCTCGGGGCGAGCAGTACTTC.

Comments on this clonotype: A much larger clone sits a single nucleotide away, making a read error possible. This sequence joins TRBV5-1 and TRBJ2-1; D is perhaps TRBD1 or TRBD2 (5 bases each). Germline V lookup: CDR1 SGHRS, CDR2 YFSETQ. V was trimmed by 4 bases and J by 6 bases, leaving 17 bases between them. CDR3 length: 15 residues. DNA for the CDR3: TGCGCCAGCAGCGTCCGGGGCTGGGGTCGCAATGAGCAGTTCTTC. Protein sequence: CASSVRGWGRNEQFF.

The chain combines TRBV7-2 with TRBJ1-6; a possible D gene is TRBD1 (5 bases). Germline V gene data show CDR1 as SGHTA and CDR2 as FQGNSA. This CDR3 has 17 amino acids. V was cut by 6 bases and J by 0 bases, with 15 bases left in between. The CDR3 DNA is TGTGCCAGCAGAGCGAGACAGTTACCCTCCTATAATTCACCCCTCCACTTT. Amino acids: CASRARQLPSYNSPLHF.

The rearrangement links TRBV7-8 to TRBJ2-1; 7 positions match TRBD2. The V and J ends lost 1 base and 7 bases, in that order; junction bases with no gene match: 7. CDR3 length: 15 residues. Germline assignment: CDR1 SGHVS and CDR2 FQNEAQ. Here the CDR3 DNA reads TGTGCCAGCAGCTTAGTTGAGACTAGCAATAATGAGCAGTTCTTC. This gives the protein CASSLVETSNNEQFF.

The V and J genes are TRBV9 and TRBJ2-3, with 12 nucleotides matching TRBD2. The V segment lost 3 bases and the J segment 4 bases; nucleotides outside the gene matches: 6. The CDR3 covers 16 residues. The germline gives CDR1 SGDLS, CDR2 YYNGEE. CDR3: CASSADLAGGSDTQYF. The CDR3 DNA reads TGTGCCAGCAGCGCGGATCTAGCGGGAGGGTCAGATACGCAGTATTTT. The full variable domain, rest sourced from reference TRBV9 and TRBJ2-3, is DSGVTQTPKHLITATGQRVTLRCSPRSGDLSVYWYQQSLDQGLQFLIQYYNGEERAKGNILERFSAQQFPDLHSELNLSSLELGDSALYFCASSADLAGGSDTQYFGPGTRLTVL.

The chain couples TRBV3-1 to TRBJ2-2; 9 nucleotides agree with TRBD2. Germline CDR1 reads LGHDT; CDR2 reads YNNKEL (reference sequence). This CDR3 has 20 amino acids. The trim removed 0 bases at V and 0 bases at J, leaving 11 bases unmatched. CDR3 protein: CASSQDIAGGGRSNTGELFF. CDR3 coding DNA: TGTGCCAGCAGCCAAGATATCGCGGGGGGGGGCCGATCGAACACCGGGGAGCTGTTTTTT.

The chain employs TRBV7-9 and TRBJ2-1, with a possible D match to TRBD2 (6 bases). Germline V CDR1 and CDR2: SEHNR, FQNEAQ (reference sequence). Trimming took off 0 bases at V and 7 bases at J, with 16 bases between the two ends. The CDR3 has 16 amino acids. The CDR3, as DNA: TGTGCCAGCAGCTTAGCGGCTCCACGGGAGTCAAATGAGCAGTTCTTC. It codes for CASSLAAPRESNEQFF.

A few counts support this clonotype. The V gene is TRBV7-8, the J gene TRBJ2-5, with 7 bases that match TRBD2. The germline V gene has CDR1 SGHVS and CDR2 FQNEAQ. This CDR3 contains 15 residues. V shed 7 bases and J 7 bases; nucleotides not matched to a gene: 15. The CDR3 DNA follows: TGTGCCAGCACGGGTGAAGCGGGGTCCCAGGGGACCCAGTACTTC. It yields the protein CASTGEAGSQGTQYF.

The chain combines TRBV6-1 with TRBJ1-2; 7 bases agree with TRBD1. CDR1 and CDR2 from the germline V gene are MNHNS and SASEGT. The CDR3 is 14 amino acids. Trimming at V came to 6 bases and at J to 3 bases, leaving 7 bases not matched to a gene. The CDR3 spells CASRATGAYYGYTF. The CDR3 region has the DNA TGTGCCAGCAGGGCTACAGGGGCCTACTATGGCTACACCTTC.

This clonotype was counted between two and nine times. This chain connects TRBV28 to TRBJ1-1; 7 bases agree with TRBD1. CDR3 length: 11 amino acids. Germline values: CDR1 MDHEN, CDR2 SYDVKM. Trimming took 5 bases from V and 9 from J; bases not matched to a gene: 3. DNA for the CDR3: TGTGCCAGCAGTCGACAGGGTCAAGCTTTCTTT. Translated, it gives CASSRQGQAFF. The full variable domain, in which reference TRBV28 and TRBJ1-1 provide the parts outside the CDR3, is DVKVTQSSRYLVKRTGEKVFLECVQDMDHENMFWYRQDPGLGLRLIYFSYDVKMKEKGDIPEGYSVSREKKERFSLILESASTNQTSMYLCASSRQGQAFFGQGTRLTVV.

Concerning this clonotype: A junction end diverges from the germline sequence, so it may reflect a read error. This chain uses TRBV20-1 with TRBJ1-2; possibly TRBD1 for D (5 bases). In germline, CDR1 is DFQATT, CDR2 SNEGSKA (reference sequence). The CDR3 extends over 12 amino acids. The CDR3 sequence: CSASIVRRGYTF. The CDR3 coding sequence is TGCAGTGCTAGTATTGTCCGAAGGGGCTACACATTC.

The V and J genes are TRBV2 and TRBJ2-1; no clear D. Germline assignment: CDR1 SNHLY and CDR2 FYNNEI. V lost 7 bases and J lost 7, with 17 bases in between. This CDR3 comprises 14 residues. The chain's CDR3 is CASTDGRKGNEQFF. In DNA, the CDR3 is TGTGCCAGCACGGACGGTCGGAAAGGGAATGAGCAGTTCTTC.

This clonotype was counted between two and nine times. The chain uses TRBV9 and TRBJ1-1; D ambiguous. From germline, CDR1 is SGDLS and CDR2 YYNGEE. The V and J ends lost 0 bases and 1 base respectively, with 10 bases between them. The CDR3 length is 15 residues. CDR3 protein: CASSVGTVSNTEAFF. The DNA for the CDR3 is TGTGCCAGCAGCGTAGGAACAGTTTCGAACACTGAAGCTTTCTTT.

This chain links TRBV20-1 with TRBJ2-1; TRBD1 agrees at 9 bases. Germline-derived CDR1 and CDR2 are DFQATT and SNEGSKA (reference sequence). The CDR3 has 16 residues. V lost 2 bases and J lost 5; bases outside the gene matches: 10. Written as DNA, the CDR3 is TGCAGTGCTAGAACCGGGACAGGGAAAGGTAACAATGAGCAGTTCTTC. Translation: CSARTGTGKGNNEQFF.

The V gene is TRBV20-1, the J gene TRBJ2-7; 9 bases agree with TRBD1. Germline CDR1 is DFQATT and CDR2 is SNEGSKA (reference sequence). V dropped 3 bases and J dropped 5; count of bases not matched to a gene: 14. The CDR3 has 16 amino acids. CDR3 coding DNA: TGCAGTGCTAGTACAGGGGGCGCATCGGGAAGACACGAGCAGTACTTC. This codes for CSASTGGASGRHEQYF.